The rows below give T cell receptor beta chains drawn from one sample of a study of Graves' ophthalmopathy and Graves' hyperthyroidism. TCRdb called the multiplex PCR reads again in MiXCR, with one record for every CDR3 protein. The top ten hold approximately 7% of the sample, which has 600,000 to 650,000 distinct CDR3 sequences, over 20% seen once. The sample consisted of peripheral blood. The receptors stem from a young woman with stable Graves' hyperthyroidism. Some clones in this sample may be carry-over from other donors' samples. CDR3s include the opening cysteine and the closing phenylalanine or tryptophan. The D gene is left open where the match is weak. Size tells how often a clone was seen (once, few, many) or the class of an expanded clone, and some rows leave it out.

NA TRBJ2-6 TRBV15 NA CATSRAGSGANVLTF TGTGCCACCAGCAGAGCCGGGTCTGGGGCCAACGTCCTGACTTTC
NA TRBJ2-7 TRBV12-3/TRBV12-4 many CASSLTRESYEQYF TGTGCCAGCAGTTTGACCAGGGAATCCTACGAGCAGTACTTC
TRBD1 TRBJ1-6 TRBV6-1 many CATGDSYNSPLHF TGTGCCACGGGGGACAGTTATAATTCACCCCTCCACTTT
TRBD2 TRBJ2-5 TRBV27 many CASSSSGRWETQYF TGTGCCAGCAGTAGTAGCGGGAGGTGGGAGACCCAGTACTTC
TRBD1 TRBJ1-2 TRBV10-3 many CAILEGPDRGGYTF TGTGCCATCCTCGAGGGCCCGGACAGGGGAGGCTACACCTTC
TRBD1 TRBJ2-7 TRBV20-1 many CSATRTGSYEQYF TGCAGTGCTACTCGGACAGGGTCCTACGAGCAGTACTTC
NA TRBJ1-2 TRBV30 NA CAWSVNLAGFNYGYTF TGTGCCTGGAGTGTAAATTTGGCAGGGTTTAACTATGGCTACACCTTC
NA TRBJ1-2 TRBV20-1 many CSANSGLRHGYTF TGCAGTGCCAACTCCGGGTTAAGGCATGGCTACACCTTC
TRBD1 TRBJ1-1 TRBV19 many CASGIAAGGGTEAFF TGTGCCAGTGGTATAGCTGCAGGGGGTGGGACTGAAGCTTTCTTT
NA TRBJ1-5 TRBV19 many CASSIDLAQGGQPQHF TGTGCCAGTAGTATAGATCTTGCACAGGGAGGGCAGCCCCAGCATTTT
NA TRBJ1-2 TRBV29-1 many CSAWDYGYTF TGCAGCGCATGGGACTATGGCTACACCTTC
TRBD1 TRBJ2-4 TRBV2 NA CASTGVDRAEDKNIKYF TGTGCCAGCACTGGGGTGGACAGGGCGGAAGACAAAAACATTAAGTACTTC
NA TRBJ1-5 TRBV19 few CASSLGPGAYQPQHF TGTGCCAGTAGTTTGGGACCGGGGGCCTATCAGCCCCAGCATTTT
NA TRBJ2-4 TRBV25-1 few CASSGPRGRKAKNIQYF TGTGCCAGCAGTGGCCCCCGAGGGCGGAAAGCCAAAAACATTCAGTACTTC
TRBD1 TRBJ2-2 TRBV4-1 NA CASSQGPVRQGRSTGELFF TGCGCCAGCAGCCAAGGTCCCGTTCGACAGGGAAGGAGCACCGGGGAGCTGTTTTTT
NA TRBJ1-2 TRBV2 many CASSVGAVNYGYTF TGTGCCAGCAGTGTGGGAGCGGTAAACTATGGCTACACCTTC
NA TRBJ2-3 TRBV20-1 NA CSEIQRGSTDTQYF TGCAGTGAAATTCAGCGAGGGAGCACAGATACGCAGTATTTT
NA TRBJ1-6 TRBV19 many CASSIGSSYNSPLHF TGTGCCAGTAGTATCGGGAGCTCCTATAATTCACCCCTCCACTTT
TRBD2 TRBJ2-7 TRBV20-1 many CSANPTSGNSYEQYF TGCAGTGCTAACCCCACTAGCGGGAATTCCTACGAGCAGTACTTC
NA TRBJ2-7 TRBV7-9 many CASSYRANEQYF TGTGCCAGCAGCTACCGGGCGAACGAGCAGTACTTC
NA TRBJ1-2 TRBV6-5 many CASSYQGVNYGYTF TGTGCCAGCAGTTACCAGGGCGTTAACTATGGCTACACCTTC
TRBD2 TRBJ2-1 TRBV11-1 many CASSRGLAIYNEQFF TGTGCCAGCAGCCGTGGACTAGCGATCTACAATGAGCAGTTCTTC
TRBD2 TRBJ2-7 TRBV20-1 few CSASPRLAGAYEQYF TGCAGTGCCAGCCCTCGACTAGCGGGAGCCTACGAGCAGTACTTC
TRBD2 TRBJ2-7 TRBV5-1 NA CASSLYYGTGGEQYF TGCGCCAGCAGCCTTTACTATGGAACGGGGGGCGAGCAGTACTTC
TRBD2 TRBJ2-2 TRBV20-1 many CSASSGTFGGELFF TGCAGTGCCAGTAGCGGGACTTTCGGCGGGGAGCTGTTTTTT
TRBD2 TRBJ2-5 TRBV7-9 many CASSLEVGGETQYF TGTGCCAGCAGCTTAGAGGTGGGGGGGGAGACCCAGTACTTC
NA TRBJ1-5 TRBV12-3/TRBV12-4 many CASSGTINQPQHF TGTGCCAGCAGCGGGACGATCAATCAGCCCCAGCATTTT
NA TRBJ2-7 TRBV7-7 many CASSLAEGVEQYF TGTGCTAGCAGCTTAGCCGAGGGAGTCGAGCAGTACTTC
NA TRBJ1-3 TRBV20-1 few CSARYGTGNTIYF TGCAGTGCTAGATATGGGACTGGAAACACCATATATTTT
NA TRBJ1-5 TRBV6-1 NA CASSDPPLGGNQPQHF TGTGCCAGCAGTGACCCCCCACTGGGAGGCAATCAGCCCCAGCATTTT
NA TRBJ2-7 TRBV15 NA CATSRDLGSHEQYF TGTGCCACCAGCAGAGATCTGGGGTCGCACGAGCAGTACTTC
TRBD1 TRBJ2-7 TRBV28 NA CASSWTGRIDEQYF TGTGCCAGCAGCTGGACAGGGCGAATCGACGAGCAGTACTTC
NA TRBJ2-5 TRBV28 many CASSLTAQRVETQYF TGTGCCAGCAGTTTGACAGCCCAAAGGGTGGAGACCCAGTACTTC
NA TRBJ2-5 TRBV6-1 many CASTFPELGTQYF TGTGCCAGCACCTTTCCAGAACTCGGGACCCAGTACTTC
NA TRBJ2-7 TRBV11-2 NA CASSPLSGYEQYF TGTGCCAGCAGCCCTCTTTCTGGCTACGAGCAGTACTTC
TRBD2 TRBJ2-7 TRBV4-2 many CASSQELGGAYEQYF TGTGCCAGCAGCCAAGAGTTGGGGGGGGCCTACGAGCAGTACTTC
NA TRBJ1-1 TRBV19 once CASSIDPTRMNTEAFF TGTGCCAGTAGTATAGATCCCACCCGGATGAACACTGAAGCTTTCTTT
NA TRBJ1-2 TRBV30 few CAWARQPAGGYTF TGTGCCTGGGCCCGACAGCCGGCGGGGGGCTACACCTTC
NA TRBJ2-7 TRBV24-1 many CATSDAHREVYEQYF TGTGCCACCAGTGACGCCCACAGGGAAGTCTACGAGCAGTACTTC
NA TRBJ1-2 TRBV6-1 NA CASRSGSPGYTF TGTGCCAGCAGAAGCGGCTCTCCGGGCTACACCTTC
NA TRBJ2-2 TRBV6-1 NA CASSEGAGWSGELFF TGTGCCAGCAGTGAAGGGGCCGGCTGGTCCGGGGAGCTGTTTTTT
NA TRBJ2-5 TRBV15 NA CATRGQYQETQYF TGTGCCACCCGTGGGCAGTACCAAGAGACCCAGTACTTC
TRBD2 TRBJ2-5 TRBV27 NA CASSLKMGGTHQETQYF TGTGCCAGCAGTCTCAAGATGGGGGGGACCCACCAAGAGACCCAGTACTTC
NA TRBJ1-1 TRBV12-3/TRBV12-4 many CASSLRARMNTEAFF TGTGCCAGCAGTTTACGCGCCAGGATGAACACTGAAGCTTTCTTT
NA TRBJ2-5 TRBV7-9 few CASSYETRQETQYF TGTGCCAGCAGCTACGAGACCCGACAAGAGACCCAGTACTTC
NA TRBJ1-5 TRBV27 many CASSLTPNNQPQHF TGTGCCAGCAGTCTCACCCCGAACAATCAGCCCCAGCATTTT
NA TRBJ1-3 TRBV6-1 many CASRLDSSSGNTIYF TGTGCCAGCAGGCTGGACTCGAGCTCTGGAAACACCATATATTTT
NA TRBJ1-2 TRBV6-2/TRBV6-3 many CASRGDGGYGYTF TGTGCCAGCAGGGGAGACGGGGGATATGGCTACACCTTC
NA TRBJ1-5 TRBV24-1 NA CATSAGGVQPQHF TGTGCCACCAGTGCGGGCGGGGTCCAGCCCCAGCATTTT
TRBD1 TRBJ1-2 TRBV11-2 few CASSLQGDRGARFYGYTF TGTGCCAGCAGCCTCCAGGGGGACAGGGGGGCGAGGTTCTATGGCTACACCTTC
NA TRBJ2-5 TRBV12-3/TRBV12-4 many CASSFGPQETQYF TGTGCCAGCAGTTTTGGGCCCCAAGAGACCCAGTACTTC
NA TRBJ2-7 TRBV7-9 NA CASSLEFSVDYEQYF TGTGCCAGCAGCTTAGAGTTTTCAGTAGATTACGAGCAGTACTTC